What follows are 30 T cell receptor beta chains derived from one specimen sequenced in a study of identifying expanded T cells in peripheral blood (dated by TCRdb to between 2017 and 2020). Library method: the immunoSEQ multiplex PCR assay. Not all clones reach the TCRdb copy of this immuneACCESS table, which keeps in-frame sequences only. Checked studies attribute under half of the gap to unresolved V genes and leave the rest unexplained. Recorded for this sample are approximately 97,000 clones; 70% to 90% of them occurred a single time. The top ten clonotypes cover over 12% of the sample. The specimen sequenced was blood. The receptors were sampled from a person aged 18 to 70 in good health.

V and J are TRBV6-6 and TRBJ2-7; 10 bases are a match to TRBD1. J gave up 6 bases and V 3 bases, and 2 bases lay outside the gene matches. This CDR3 is built from 13 residues. The germline V gene encodes CDR1 MNHNY and CDR2 SVGAGI (reference sequence). CDR3: CASSYGQGVEQYF. CDR3 nucleotide sequence: TGTGCCAGCAGTTATGGACAGGGGGTCGAGCAGTACTTC.

The chain links TRBV9 to TRBJ1-6; D gene unclear. The germline CDR1 and CDR2 sequences are SGDLS and YYNGEE. This CDR3 spans 16 amino acids. Trimming removed 0 bases at V and 0 bases at J, with 7 bases between. CDR3 sequence reads: CASSVGPSSYNSPLHF. The CDR3 region has the DNA TGTGCCAGCAGCGTAGGCCCCAGCTCCTATAATTCACCCCTCCACTTT.

This rearrangement joins TRBV9 to TRBJ1-3, with D hard to call. The CDR3 consists of 15 residues. Trimming pared 6 bases from V and 3 bases from J, leaving 16 bases between. Germline V gene lookup returns CDR1 SGDLS and CDR2 YYNGEE. CDR3 DNA sequence: TGTGCCAGCACCAACTCGGGAGGGATTGGAAACACCATATATTTT. As protein: CASTNSGGIGNTIYF.

The V and J genes are TRBV29-1 and TRBJ2-2; 10 bases map to TRBD2. V shed 1 base, J shed 5 bases, and the junction held 4 bases outside the gene matches. The CDR3 contains 15 residues. Germline CDR1 and CDR2: SQVTM and ANQGSEA. The CDR3 coding sequence is TGCAGCGTTGAAGTGGGACTAGCGCTTACCGGGGAGCTGTTTTTT. Protein sequence: CSVEVGLALTGELFF.

A remark on this clone: Sequence at one end of the junction differs from germline and may be a read error. The chain has TRBV10-1 and TRBJ2-2; D assignment may be TRBD1 or TRBD2 (5 bases each). Germline CDR1 and CDR2: WNHNN and SYGVQD (reference sequence). The CDR3 has 14 amino acids. CDR3: CASATGANPGELFF. The CDR3, as DNA: TGCGCCAGCGCGACCGGGGCGAACCCCGGGGAGCTGTTTTTT.

This clone has only one observation. The chain recombines TRBV5-1 with TRBJ1-1; D remains ambiguous. Trimming pared 7 bases from V and 3 bases from J, leaving 16 bases between. CDR1 and CDR2 from the germline V gene are SGHRS and YFSETQ. The length of the CDR3 is 14 residues. CDR3 bases: TGCGCCAGCTGCGGTGGGGTTGAGGACACTGAAGCTTTCTTT. As protein: CASCGGVEDTEAFF.

This clone was found once. CDR3 DNA: TGTGCCAGCAGCTGGGGCACAGGGGGACCTGGAAACACCATATATTTT. It yields the protein CASSWGTGGPGNTIYF. This sequence joins TRBV5-6 and TRBJ1-3, with TRBD1 matching over 8 bases. V shed 3 bases, J shed 2 bases, and the junction held 7 bases outside the gene matches. Germline V gives CDR1 SGHDT, CDR2 YYEEEE. The CDR3 consists of 16 residues.

The chain carries TRBV7-9 and TRBJ2-7; tentative D call: TRBD1 (6 bases). The CDR3 consists of 14 residues. Germline CDR1 and CDR2: SEHNR and FQNEAQ (reference sequence). The V end was cut by 2 bases, the J end by 2 bases, with 10 bases between. CDR3 sequence: CASSLRGGAYEQYF. The CDR3 DNA reads as TGTGCCAGCAGCTTAAGAGGGGGAGCCTACGAGCAGTACTTC.

V gene TRBV7-9 combines with J gene TRBJ2-7, with D tentatively TRBD1 (7 bases). This CDR3 contains 14 residues. V shed 5 bases and J shed 5 bases, with 16 bases lying between them. The V gene's germline CDR1 is SEHNR and CDR2 FQNEAQ (reference sequence). In DNA form, the CDR3 reads TGTGCCAGCAGCGTTCGACAGGGAGGCGACGAGCAGTACTTC. It specifies CASSVRQGGDEQYF.

This clone has a handful of counts. V usage is TRBV9 and J usage is TRBJ1-6, with 9 positions matching TRBD1. V lost 4 bases and J lost 10; bases outside the gene matches: 9. The CDR3 loop spans 15 amino acids. In germline, CDR1 is SGDLS, CDR2 YYNGEE. The CDR3 loop is CASSPRDREGSPLHF. CDR3 DNA sequence: TGTGCCAGCAGCCCCCGGGACAGGGAAGGGTCACCCCTCCACTTT.

This clone appeared once. CDR3 sequence reads: CASSLGGASGNTIYF. CDR3 bases: TGTGCCAGCAGTTTAGGTGGAGCCTCTGGAAACACCATATATTTT. This chain joins TRBV27 and TRBJ1-3; unclear D gene. The V end lost 2 bases, the J end lost 0 bases, and 8 bases lay between the germline ends. The germline V gene encodes CDR1 MNHEY and CDR2 SMNVEV (reference sequence). This CDR3 is 15 amino acids long.

The V and J genes are TRBV7-2 and TRBJ2-7; 11 nucleotides agree with TRBD2. The CDR3 covers 15 residues. Trimming removed 1 base from V and 7 bases from J; junction bases left unmatched: 6. The germline V gene encodes CDR1 SGHTA and CDR2 FQGNSA. DNA of the CDR3: TGTGCCAGCAGCTTAGTTAAACTAGCGGGAGCGGAGCAGTACTTC. Encoded protein: CASSLVKLAGAEQYF.

The V gene is TRBV18, the J gene TRBJ1-1, with D perhaps matching TRBD1 (5 bases). V was trimmed by 8 bases and J by 5 bases, leaving 21 bases between them. The CDR3 contains 15 residues. CDR1 and CDR2 from the germline V gene are KGHSH and LQKENI. The CDR3 nucleotides are TGTGCCAGCAAGGGTCGGGGGGAATGGTATACTGAAGCTTTCTTT. This encodes CASKGRGEWYTEAFF.

This clone was detected many times. The V gene is TRBV7-2, the J gene TRBJ2-6; D unresolved. Trimming shortened V by 3 bases and J by 4 bases, and 10 bases separated the two germline ends. This CDR3 is built from 15 residues. Per the germline V gene, CDR1 is SGHTA and CDR2 is FQGNSA. CDR3 coding DNA: TGTGCCAGCAGCTTTGCAGGTGGCGGGGCCAACGTCCTGACTTTC. It yields the protein CASSFAGGGANVLTF.

The genes are TRBV7-9 and TRBJ2-5; D gene uncertain. This CDR3 is built from 13 residues. V was cut by 1 base and J by 2 bases, with 5 bases left in between. Germline CDR1 and CDR2: SEHNR and FQNEAQ (reference sequence). The CDR3 is CASSLDSQETQYF. The CDR3 nucleotides are TGTGCCAGCAGCTTAGACAGTCAAGAGACCCAGTACTTC.

This chain joins TRBV14 and TRBJ1-2; D not certain. Germline lookup yields CDR1 SGHDN and CDR2 FVKESK. The V end lost 4 bases, the J end lost 5 bases, and 14 bases lay between the germline ends. The CDR3 is 14 amino acids. CDR3 sequence: CASSLDIGGYGYTF. For the CDR3, the DNA is TGTGCCAGCAGCCTCGACATTGGCGGGTATGGCTACACCTTC. The whole variable domain, remainder taken from reference TRBV14 and TRBJ1-2, is EAGVTQFPSHSVIEKGQTVTLRCDPISGHDNLYWYRRVMGKEIKFLLHFVKESKQDESGMPNNRFLAERTGGTYSTLKVQPAELEDSGVYFCASSLDIGGYGYTFGSGTRLTVV.

The CDR3 loop reads CASSLGQGSTEAFF. Here the CDR3 DNA reads TGTGCCAGCAGCTTAGGCCAGGGGAGCACTGAAGCTTTCTTT. The rearrangement links TRBV11-3 to TRBJ1-1; D might be TRBD1 (6 bases). The CDR3 loop spans 14 amino acids. CDR1 is SGHNT and CDR2 is YENEEA in the germline V gene. Trimming shortened V by 1 base and J by 4 bases, and 10 bases separated the two germline ends.

J is TRBJ1-1 and V is TRBV15; the D gene is possibly TRBD1 (5 bases). The germline V gene encodes CDR1 LNHNV and CDR2 YYDKDF (reference sequence). This CDR3 has 14 amino acids. The V and J ends lost 0 bases and 5 bases respectively, with 10 bases between them. CDR3 nucleotides: TGTGCCACCAGCAGAGATCTGGAGGGGACTGAAGCTTTCTTT. Its protein is CATSRDLEGTEAFF.

V gene TRBV2 combines with J gene TRBJ2-5, with D unclear. The germline CDR1 and CDR2 sequences are SNHLY and FYNNEI. The CDR3 length is 12 residues. V lost 6 bases and J lost 2, with 7 bases in between. The DNA of the CDR3 is TGTGCCAGCAGCTATCGACAAGAGACCCAGTACTTC. Protein sequence: CASSYRQETQYF.

V and J are TRBV30 and TRBJ1-1; D is unclear. The V end was cut by 2 bases, the J end by 8 bases, with 6 bases between. The CDR3 has 10 amino acids. Per the germline V gene, CDR1 is GTSNPN and CDR2 is SVGIG (reference sequence). The CDR3 coding sequence is TGTGCCTGGAGTAACCAGGAAGCTTTCTTT. Its protein product is CAWSNQEAFF.

J is TRBJ2-1 and V is TRBV7-3; 8 bases line up with TRBD2. Unmatched junction bases numbered 8, after V lost 2 bases and J lost 8 bases. CDR1 and CDR2 from the germline V gene are SGHTA and FQGTGA. CDR3 length equals 15 residues. In nucleotides, the CDR3 is TGTGCCAGCAGCTTATTCGGCGGGAGGCTACATGAGCAGTTCTTC. Translating it yields CASSLFGGRLHEQFF.

This chain joins TRBV7-6 and TRBJ2-7; D call uncertain. There are 13 residues in the CDR3. The V gene lost 4 bases and the J gene lost 3 bases, with 10 bases spanning the gap. Germline CDR1 and CDR2: SGHVS and FNYEAQ. The CDR3 coding sequence is TGTGCCAGCAGCTCGGGCCAGATCTACGAGCAGTACTTC. Translating it yields CASSSGQIYEQYF.

This clone appeared a few times. The chain is built from TRBV7-8 and TRBJ2-7; 9 bases are shared with TRBD1. The CDR3 length is 15 residues. With 4 bases clipped from V and 2 bases from J, the junction kept 6 bases outside the gene matches. From germline, CDR1 is SGHVS and CDR2 FQNEAQ. CDR3 nucleotide sequence: TGTGCCAGCAGCTCCCCCGGGACAGGGACCTACGAGCAGTACTTC. It specifies CASSSPGTGTYEQYF.

The chain couples TRBV5-6 to TRBJ2-7; tentatively, D is TRBD1 (6 bases). Germline V gives CDR1 SGHDT, CDR2 YYEEEE. This CDR3 region has 15 residues. Trimming left V 2 bases short and J 3 bases short, with 15 bases between. CDR3 nucleotides: TGTGCCAGCAGCTTTCCCGGGACACCGAGCTACGAGCAGTACTTC. It translates to CASSFPGTPSYEQYF.

The rearrangement joins TRBV28 to TRBJ2-7, with TRBD1 as a possible D gene (5 bases). The CDR3 has 14 amino acids. From germline, CDR1 is MDHEN and CDR2 SYDVKM. The V end lost 3 bases, the J end lost 2 bases, and 11 bases lay between the germline ends. The CDR3 protein is CASSLVGQAYEQYF. The CDR3 nucleotides read TGTGCCAGCAGTTTGGTTGGACAAGCCTACGAGCAGTACTTC.

The V and J genes are TRBV6-5 and TRBJ2-7; tentative D call: TRBD1 (6 bases). V was clipped by 0 bases and J by 6 bases, with 15 bases between them. The CDR3 extends over 15 amino acids. Germline CDR1 MNHEY, CDR2 SVGAGI. In DNA, the CDR3 is TGTGCCAGCAGTTACTCAGGACAGCCGGGGACCGAGCAGTACTTC. Translating gives CASSYSGQPGTEQYF.

The CDR3 bases are TGTGCCAGCAGTGCCGATCAGGGGAGTTGGTCTGGCTACACCTTC. Translated, it gives CASSADQGSWSGYTF. The chain is built from TRBV2 and TRBJ1-2, with a possible D match to TRBD1 (6 bases). Germline V gives CDR1 SNHLY, CDR2 FYNNEI. Trimming removed 4 bases from V and 7 bases from J, with 19 bases in between. This CDR3 region has 15 residues.

The rearrangement joins TRBV9 to TRBJ2-3; D is uncertain. Trimming took 2 bases from V and 1 from J, leaving 11 bases between them. Germline CDR1 is SGDLS and CDR2 is YYNGEE. This CDR3 has 15 amino acids. CDR3 DNA sequence: TGTGCCAGCAGCGTTTTGGGCGGCCGCACAGATACGCAGTATTTT. Encoded protein: CASSVLGGRTDTQYF.

The chain couples TRBV7-9 to TRBJ2-7; D is perhaps TRBD1 or TRBD2 (5 bases each). Germline V gene data show CDR1 as SEHNR and CDR2 as FQNEAQ (reference sequence). The CDR3 consists of 15 residues. V lost 1 base to trimming and J lost 4 bases, with 14 bases between them. CDR3 sequence reads: CASSLEGRREYEQYF. The CDR3 region has the DNA TGTGCCAGCAGCTTAGAGGGACGAAGAGAATACGAGCAGTACTTC.

This sequence joins TRBV18 and TRBJ2-2; weak D call: TRBD2 (5 bases). The V end was cut by 2 bases, the J end by 6 bases, with 13 bases between. CDR1 KGHSH and CDR2 LQKENI come from the germline V gene. This CDR3 is built from 15 residues. CDR3: CASSPEKRAAGELFF. In DNA, the CDR3 is TGTGCCAGCTCACCAGAAAAGAGGGCCGCCGGGGAGCTGTTTTTT. The whole variable domain, filled in from reference TRBV18 and TRBJ2-2, reads NAGVMQNPRHLVRRRGQEARLRCSPMKGHSHVYWYRQLPEEGLKFMVYLQKENIIDESGMPKERFSAEFPKEGPSILRIQQVVRGDSAAYFCASSPEKRAAGELFFGEGSRLTVL.